This TCR beta chain came from a study of PD-1 blockade in classical Hodgkin lymphoma (dated by TCRdb to about 2020). Regarding the study in general: Nivolumab dosing was 3 mg/kg intravenously every 2 weeks, continuing until either disease progression or unacceptable toxicity. The study used CyTOF and TCR beta sequencing to define a peripheral blood immune signature of response to PD-1 blockade in classical Hodgkin lymphoma.

The time point label corresponds to: cycle 2 day 1 (C2D1) of nivolumab. Every trial patient had relapsed following autologous stem cell transplantation, and prior brentuximab vedotin exposure was what differed among cohorts A, B and C. A total of over 50 patients with relapsed/refractory classical Hodgkin lymphoma made up the trial cohort, and each patient's best overall response was complete response, partial response or progressive disease. Single-agent nivolumab was administered to trial patients in the multi-cohort phase II CheckMate 205 trial. An independent review committee assessed best overall response by applying the 2007 International Working Group response criteria. Trial PBMCs were collected immediately before nivolumab initiation (C1D1) and during therapy at cycle 2 day 1 and cycle 4 day 1. Peripheral blood was collected in 8 mL Vacutainer Cell Preparation Tubes, from which PBMCs were isolated by centrifugation and then cryopreserved.

Comments on this clone: Which antigen it targets is not known. Base qualities were left out, and no much larger clone turns up one base away.

Via the germline V gene, CDR1 is SGHRS and CDR2 YFSETQ. V and J are trimmed by 0 bases and 4 bases, and the gene matches miss 8 bases of the junction. The CDR3 sequence holds 16 residues, the cysteine and phenylalanine included. The DNA shown is the 48-base CDR3, in frame from base 1. General study outcomes and caveats: The study covered only a single clinical trial cohort, and the causes of the repertoire differences, possibly disease activity or prior therapy, were still not defined. Trial patients achieving complete response had baseline diversity similar to newly diagnosed patients, whereas partial responders and progressors had significantly lower diversity. Newly diagnosed patients were reported to have lower baseline TCR diversity than healthy donors, and relapsed/refractory patients were reported to have lower baseline TCR diversity still. Diversity was lower in patients who began nivolumab less than 1 year after ASCT, so these patients were left out of later analyses to avoid confounding by immune reconstitution. A significant rise by C4D1 was seen in CD4+ but not CD8+ TCR diversity (p=0.0027 vs p=0.16), with the rise being most apparent in complete responders (p=0.02).

The Qiagen DNeasy kit was used to extract genomic DNA both from unsorted PBMCs and from the negatively selected CD4+ and CD8+ fractions. Using primers that anneal to V and J segments, immunoSEQ multiplex PCR amplified the TCR beta CDR3 regions. A synthetic immune receptor repertoire was used to minimize amplification bias, and any residual bias was removed computationally once sequencing was done. The authors processed their data as follows. Repertoire diversity was quantified as the Shannon entropy index using custom Python scripts. Unsorted, CD4+ and CD8+ repertoires were analyzed separately, except in combined analyses where CD4+ and CD8+ sequences were merged in silico. A clone was considered expanded if an increase in frequency of at least 2-fold after treatment relative to C1D1 was found, and a pseudocount of 0.5 was applied to clones undetected at baseline. Singleton clones were defined as clones with 0 or 1 copy at C1D1, and non-singleton clones were defined as clones with 2 or more copies. Clones expanded in unsorted samples were labelled as CD4+, CD8+ or unknown by matching protein sequences in sorted samples from the same patient. Wilcoxon tests were applied to paired samples to test diversity changes from C1D1 to C4D1. What TCRdb holds here is the immuneACCESS table cut down to in-frame rearrangements. Part of the clones is not present; checked against another copy, under half of the missing clones reflect an unresolved V gene, and the others are unexplained. D and trimming come from the DNA, and the V and J calls and clone size come from that table. Counted in this sample were 75,000 to 100,000 clones; approximately 80% of them appeared once. 16% of the sample is taken by the ten largest.

The sequence came from a human donor with classical Hodgkin lymphoma. The chain joins TRBV5-1 to TRBJ2-5, with TRBD2 matching 8 junction bases. Source: peripheral blood mononuclear cells (PBMCs), taken before the second cycle of nivolumab. The CDR3 region has the sequence CASSLAPAGVGETQYF. The DNA reads as follows: TGCGCCAGCAGCTTGGCCCCAGCGGGAGTAGGAGAGACCCAGTACTTC.